The 16 T cell receptor beta chains below come from one sample, sequenced in a study of PD-1 blockade in classical Hodgkin lymphoma. Data came from immunoSEQ multiplex PCR; TCRdb stores just in-frame clones and leaves some out. The profile covers approximately 20,000 clones, with about 88% appearing a single time and approximately 5.3% taken by the ten largest. Time point here: cycle 4 day 1 (C4D1), after less than 7 weeks of nivolumab. In every patient, relapse followed autologous stem cell transplantation, while exposure to brentuximab vedotin differed. From thawed PBMCs, CD8+ T cells were isolated by magnetic negative selection. The material was CD8+ T cells from blood, obtained before the fourth cycle of nivolumab. Receptors were obtained from a human donor with classical Hodgkin lymphoma.

This rearrangement joins TRBV2 to TRBJ1-1; D remains ambiguous. Looked up from germline, CDR1 is SNHLY and CDR2 is FYNNEI. Deletions cut 6 bases from V and 3 bases from J, with 8 bases between. The CDR3 covers 12 residues. CDR3 DNA sequence: TGTGCCAGCAGGAGGGTGGACACTGAAGCTTTCTTT. The encoded protein is CASRRVDTEAFF.

The chain uses TRBV6-5 and TRBJ2-1; tentatively, D is TRBD2 (5 bases). Germline CDR1 and CDR2: MNHEY and SVGAGI. V shed 5 bases and J shed 0 bases, with 11 bases lying between them. The CDR3 totals 15 residues. The CDR3 bases are TGTGCCAGCAGTCTTATAGCGAGCTCCTACAATGAGCAGTTCTTC. It codes for CASSLIASSYNEQFF.

This clone was found once. The rearrangement joins TRBV5-1 to TRBJ2-7, with a tentative D call TRBD1 (6 bases). Germline CDR1 and CDR2: SGHRS and YFSETQ. The CDR3 sequence is 14 residues long. V was clipped by 1 base and J by 2 bases, with 10 bases between them. CDR3 sequence reads: CASSLWTDTYEQYF. The CDR3 DNA reads TGCGCCAGCAGCTTGTGGACAGATACCTACGAGCAGTACTTC.

This sequence joins TRBV6-5 and TRBJ2-5; 7 nucleotides line up with TRBD2. Germline-derived CDR1 and CDR2 are MNHEY and SVGAGI. This CDR3 spans 14 amino acids. Trimming took 4 bases from V and 5 from J; bases not matched to a gene: 7. DNA for the CDR3: TGTGCCAGCAGTTCCCGACTCGGGGGGGAGACCCAGTACTTC. Its protein product is CASSSRLGGETQYF.

The chain employs TRBV10-3 and TRBJ2-1; D gene uncertain. V lost 2 bases and J 6 bases, leaving 11 bases between the germline ends. The germline V gene has CDR1 ENHRY and CDR2 SYGVKD. The CDR3 has 14 residues. Here the CDR3 DNA reads TGTGCCATCAGTGAGGACCCAAGGCCCAATGAGCAGTTCTTC. It specifies CAISEDPRPNEQFF.

The chain combines TRBV5-1 with TRBJ2-7, with no clear D. The CDR3 totals 13 residues. Between the trimmed V and J ends, which lost 4 bases and 2 bases, there was a span of 10 bases. Germline CDR1 SGHRS, CDR2 YFSETQ. The chain's CDR3 is CASSPTVTYEQYF. In DNA, the CDR3 is TGCGCCAGCAGCCCTACAGTAACCTACGAGCAGTACTTC.

The chain recombines TRBV29-1 with TRBJ2-7, with D unclear. Per the germline V gene, CDR1 is SQVTM and CDR2 is ANQGSEA. Between the trimmed V and J ends, which lost 4 bases and 0 bases, there was a span of 7 bases. CDR3 length equals 12 residues. The CDR3 nucleotides are TGCAGCGTTGCGGGTCGCTCCTACGAGCAGTACTTC. This gives the protein CSVAGRSYEQYF.

This sequence joins TRBV15 and TRBJ2-7; D call uncertain. CDR1 LNHNV and CDR2 YYDKDF come from the germline V gene (reference sequence). V lost 5 bases to trimming and J lost 0 bases, with 23 bases between them. The CDR3 is 18 amino acids. The CDR3 here is CATSAALAPLFSSYEQYF. The DNA of the CDR3 is TGTGCCACCAGCGCGGCTCTCGCCCCCTTATTTAGCTCCTACGAGCAGTACTTC.

The CDR3 sequence: CASSVGLAVTDTQYF. CDR3 DNA sequence: TGTGCCAGCAGCGTCGGACTAGCGGTGACAGATACGCAGTATTTT. The J gene is TRBJ2-3, the V gene TRBV7-2; 10 bases match TRBD2. CDR3 length equals 15 residues. With V trimmed by 5 bases and J by 3 bases, 5 bases remained unmatched. From germline, CDR1 is SGHTA and CDR2 FQGNSA.

This clone was counted a few times. The rearrangement uses TRBV27 and TRBJ1-2; the D gene is possibly TRBD1 (6 bases). Germline CDR1 reads MNHEY; CDR2 reads SMNVEV (reference sequence). There are 16 residues in the CDR3. V gave up 5 bases and J gave up 2 bases, with 18 bases separating them. DNA of the CDR3: TGTGCCAGCAGTACCCACAGGGAAAGACCCAACTATGGCTACACCTTC. Residues: CASSTHRERPNYGYTF.

A single count supports this clone. V gene TRBV19 combines with J gene TRBJ2-1; 10 nucleotides line up with TRBD2. The CDR3 runs to 16 residues. CDR1 and CDR2 (germline): LNHDA, SQIVND (reference sequence). V lost 7 bases and J lost 6; bases outside the gene matches: 12. This CDR3 is CASTRGQLAGSNEQFF. DNA of the CDR3: TGTGCCAGTACCCGAGGACAACTAGCGGGGTCCAATGAGCAGTTCTTC.

The DNA of the CDR3 is TGTGCCACCAAGTGGGGGAACACTGAAGCTTTCTTT. Protein product: CATKWGNTEAFF. This chain connects TRBV27 to TRBJ1-1; D call uncertain. Trimming took 10 bases from V and 1 from J, leaving 10 bases between them. This CDR3 is built from 12 residues. The germline gives CDR1 MNHEY, CDR2 SMNVEV (reference sequence).

The chain joins TRBV9 to TRBJ1-3; a possible D gene is TRBD1 (5 bases). There are 13 residues in the CDR3. Trimming left V 7 bases short and J 3 bases short, with 11 bases between. The germline gives CDR1 SGDLS, CDR2 YYNGEE. The CDR3: CASSGVGGNTIYF. Here the CDR3 DNA reads TGTGCCAGCTCGGGGGTGGGTGGAAACACCATATATTTT.

The V call is TRBV27, the J call TRBJ2-1; TRBD2 matches at 7 bases. This CDR3 has 11 amino acids. CDR1 and CDR2 from the germline V gene are MNHEY and SMNVEV (reference sequence). After removal of 5 bases from V and 14 bases from J, the junction contained 6 bases not matched to a gene. The CDR3 DNA sequence: TGTGCCAGCAGTGGCCAGGGAGGGAAGTTCTTC. Protein sequence: CASSGQGGKFF.

This sequence joins TRBV27 and TRBJ2-7; perhaps D is TRBD1 or TRBD2 (6 bases each). The CDR3 is 15 residues long. Trimming pared 7 bases from V and 2 bases from J, leaving 18 bases between. Per germline, CDR1 MNHEY and CDR2 SMNVEV (reference sequence). CDR3 nucleotide sequence: TGTGCCAGCATTCCCGAGGGGGGAGGTCCCTACGAGCAGTACTTC. Amino acid sequence: CASIPEGGGPYEQYF.

The CDR3 loop is CASSESRRTEAFF. CDR3 sequence (DNA): TGCGCCAGCAGTGAGTCTAGACGCACTGAAGCTTTCTTT. The genes are TRBV10-1 and TRBJ1-1; D is uncertain. V was cut by 0 bases and J by 4 bases, with 6 bases left in between. The CDR3 covers 13 residues. Germline assignment: CDR1 WNHNN and CDR2 SYGVQD (reference sequence).